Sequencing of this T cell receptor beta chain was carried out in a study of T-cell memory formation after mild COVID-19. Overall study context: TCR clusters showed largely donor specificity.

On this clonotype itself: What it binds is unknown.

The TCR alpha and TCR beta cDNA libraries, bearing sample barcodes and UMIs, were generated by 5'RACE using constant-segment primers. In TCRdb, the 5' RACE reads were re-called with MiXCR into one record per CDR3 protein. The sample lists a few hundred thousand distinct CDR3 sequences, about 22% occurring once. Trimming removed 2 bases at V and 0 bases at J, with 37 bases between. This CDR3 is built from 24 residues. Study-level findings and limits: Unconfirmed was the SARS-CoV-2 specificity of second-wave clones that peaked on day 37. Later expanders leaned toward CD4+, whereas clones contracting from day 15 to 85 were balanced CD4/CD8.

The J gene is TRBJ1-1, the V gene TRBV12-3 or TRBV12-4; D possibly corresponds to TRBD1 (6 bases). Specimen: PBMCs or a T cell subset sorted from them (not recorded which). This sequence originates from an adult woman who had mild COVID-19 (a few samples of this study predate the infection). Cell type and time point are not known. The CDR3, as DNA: TGTGCCAGCAGTTTAAAGCGGGCAGGGACACGAGTCCCCTCCCCGCGGCTCATGAACACTGAAGCTTTCTTT. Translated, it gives CASSLKRAGTRVPSPRLMNTEAFF.